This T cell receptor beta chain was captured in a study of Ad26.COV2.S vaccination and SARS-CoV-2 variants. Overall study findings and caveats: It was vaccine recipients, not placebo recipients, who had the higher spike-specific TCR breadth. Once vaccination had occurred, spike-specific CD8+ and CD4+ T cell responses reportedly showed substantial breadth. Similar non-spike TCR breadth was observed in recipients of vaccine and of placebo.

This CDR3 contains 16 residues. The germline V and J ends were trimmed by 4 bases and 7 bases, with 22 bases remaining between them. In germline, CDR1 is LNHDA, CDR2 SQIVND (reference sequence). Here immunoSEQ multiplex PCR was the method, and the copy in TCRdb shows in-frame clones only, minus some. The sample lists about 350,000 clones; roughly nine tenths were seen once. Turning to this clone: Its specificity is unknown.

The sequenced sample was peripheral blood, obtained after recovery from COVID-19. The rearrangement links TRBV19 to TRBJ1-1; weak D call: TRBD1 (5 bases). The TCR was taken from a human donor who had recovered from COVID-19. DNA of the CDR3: TGTGCCAGTAGTAGCCAGGGAGCGGGTTCTGGGATTGAAGCTTTCTTT. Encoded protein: CASSSQGAGSGIEAFF.